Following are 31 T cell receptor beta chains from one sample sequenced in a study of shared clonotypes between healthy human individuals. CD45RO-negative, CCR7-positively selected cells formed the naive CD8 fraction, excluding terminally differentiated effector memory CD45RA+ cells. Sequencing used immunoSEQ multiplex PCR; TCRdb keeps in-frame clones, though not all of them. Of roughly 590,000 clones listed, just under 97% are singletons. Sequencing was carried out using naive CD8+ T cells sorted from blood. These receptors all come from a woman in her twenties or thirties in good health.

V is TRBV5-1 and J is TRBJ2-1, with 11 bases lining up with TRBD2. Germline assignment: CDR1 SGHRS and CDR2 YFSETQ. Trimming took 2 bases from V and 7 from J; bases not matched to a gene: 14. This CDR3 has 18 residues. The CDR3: CASSFRLIAGGPGNEQFF. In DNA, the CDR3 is TGCGCCAGCAGCTTCCGCCTTATAGCGGGAGGGCCGGGAAATGAGCAGTTCTTC. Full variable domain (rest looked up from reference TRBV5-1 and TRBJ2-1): KAGVTQTPRYLIKTRGQQVTLSCSPISGHRSVSWYQQTPGQGLQFLFEYFSETQRNKGNFPGRFSGRQFSNSRSEMNVSTLELGDSALYLCASSFRLIAGGPGNEQFFGPGTRLTVL.

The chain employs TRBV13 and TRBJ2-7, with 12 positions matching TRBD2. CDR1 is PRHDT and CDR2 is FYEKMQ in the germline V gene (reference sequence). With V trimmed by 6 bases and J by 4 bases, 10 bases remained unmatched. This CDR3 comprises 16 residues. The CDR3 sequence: CASRSWTSGEKYEQYF. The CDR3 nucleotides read TGTGCCAGCAGATCATGGACTAGCGGGGAAAAATACGAGCAGTACTTC.

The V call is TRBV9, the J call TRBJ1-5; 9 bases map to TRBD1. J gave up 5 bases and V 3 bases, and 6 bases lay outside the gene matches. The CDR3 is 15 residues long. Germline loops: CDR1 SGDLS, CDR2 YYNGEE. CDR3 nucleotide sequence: TGTGCCAGCAGCGCGACAGGGGGTGAAGATCAGCCCCAGCATTTT. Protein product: CASSATGGEDQPQHF.

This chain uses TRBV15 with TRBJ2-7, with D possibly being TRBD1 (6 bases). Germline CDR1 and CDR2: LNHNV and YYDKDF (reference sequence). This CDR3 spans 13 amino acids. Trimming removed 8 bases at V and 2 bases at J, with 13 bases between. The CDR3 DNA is TGTGCCACCCGCGCAGGGGATGCCTACGAGCAGTACTTC. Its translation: CATRAGDAYEQYF. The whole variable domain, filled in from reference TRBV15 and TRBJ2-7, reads DAMVIQNPRYQVTQFGKPVTLSCSQTLNHNVMYWYQQKSSQAPKLLFHYYDKDFNNEADTPDNFQSRRPNTSFCFLDIRSPGLGDTAMYLCATRAGDAYEQYFGPGTRLTVT.

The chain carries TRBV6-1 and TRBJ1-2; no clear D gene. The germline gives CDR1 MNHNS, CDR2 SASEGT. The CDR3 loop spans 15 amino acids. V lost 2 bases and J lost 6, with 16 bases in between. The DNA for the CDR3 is TGTGCCAGCAGTGAATATAAAGGGAGGCTAGATGGCTACACCTTC. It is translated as CASSEYKGRLDGYTF.

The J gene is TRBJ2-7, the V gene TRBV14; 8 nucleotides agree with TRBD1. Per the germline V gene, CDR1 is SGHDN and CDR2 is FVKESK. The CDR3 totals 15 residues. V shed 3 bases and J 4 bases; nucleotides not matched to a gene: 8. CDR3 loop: CASSQTGQVRYEQYF. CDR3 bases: TGTGCCAGCAGCCAGACGGGACAGGTGAGATACGAGCAGTACTTC.

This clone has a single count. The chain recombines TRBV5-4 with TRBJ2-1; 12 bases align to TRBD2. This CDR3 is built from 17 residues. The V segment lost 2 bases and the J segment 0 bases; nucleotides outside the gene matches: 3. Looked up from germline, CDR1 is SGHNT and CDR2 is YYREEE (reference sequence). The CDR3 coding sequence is TGTGCCAGCAGCTTTCGGACTAGCGGGAACTCCTACAATGAGCAGTTCTTC. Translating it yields CASSFRTSGNSYNEQFF.

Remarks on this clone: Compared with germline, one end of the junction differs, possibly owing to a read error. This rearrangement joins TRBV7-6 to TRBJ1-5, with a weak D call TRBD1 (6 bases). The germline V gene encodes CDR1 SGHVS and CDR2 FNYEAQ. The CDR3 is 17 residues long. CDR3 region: CASSLKVRGRSHQPQHF. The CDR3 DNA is TGTGCCAGCAGCTTGAAAGTTCGGGGGCGTAGCCATCAGCCCCAGCATTTT.

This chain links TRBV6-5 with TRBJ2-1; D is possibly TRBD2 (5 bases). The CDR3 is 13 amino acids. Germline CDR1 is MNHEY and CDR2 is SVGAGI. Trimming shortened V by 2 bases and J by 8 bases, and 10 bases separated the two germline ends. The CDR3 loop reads CASSYIRTHEQFF. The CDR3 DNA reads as TGTGCCAGCAGTTACATCCGGACTCATGAGCAGTTCTTC.

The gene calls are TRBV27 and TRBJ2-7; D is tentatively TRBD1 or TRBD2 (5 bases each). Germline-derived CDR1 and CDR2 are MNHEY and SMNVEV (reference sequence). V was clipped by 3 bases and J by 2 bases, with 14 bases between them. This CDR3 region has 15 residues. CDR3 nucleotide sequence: TGTGCCAGCAGTTTGGGGCTAGCCTTTACCTACGAGCAGTACTTC. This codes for CASSLGLAFTYEQYF.

The chain's CDR3 is CASSVGLGVEQYF. The CDR3 DNA reads TGTGCCAGCAGCGTAGGGTTGGGCGTCGAGCAGTACTTC. This chain uses TRBV9 with TRBJ2-7; D is uncertain. Germline V lookup: CDR1 SGDLS, CDR2 YYNGEE. The CDR3 contains 13 residues. Trimming removed 0 bases from V and 6 bases from J, with 10 bases in between.

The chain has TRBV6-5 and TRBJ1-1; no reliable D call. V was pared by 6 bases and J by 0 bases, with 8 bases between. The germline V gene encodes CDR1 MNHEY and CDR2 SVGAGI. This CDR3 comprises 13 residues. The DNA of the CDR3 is TGTGCCAGCAGGGCCGGTGTGAACACTGAAGCTTTCTTT. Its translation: CASRAGVNTEAFF.

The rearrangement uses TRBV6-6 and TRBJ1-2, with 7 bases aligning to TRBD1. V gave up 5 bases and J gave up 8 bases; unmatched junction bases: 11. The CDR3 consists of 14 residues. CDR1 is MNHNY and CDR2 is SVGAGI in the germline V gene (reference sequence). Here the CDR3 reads CASSPLTGSHGYTF. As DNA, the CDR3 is TGTGCCAGCAGTCCCTTGACAGGGTCTCACGGCTACACCTTC.

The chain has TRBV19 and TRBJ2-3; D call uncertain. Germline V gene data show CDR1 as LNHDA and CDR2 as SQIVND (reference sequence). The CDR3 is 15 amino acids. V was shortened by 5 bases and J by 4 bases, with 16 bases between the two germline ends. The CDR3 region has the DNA TGTGCCAGTAGTCTGGCCTTGCAACCTTCAGATACGCAGTATTTT. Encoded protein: CASSLALQPSDTQYF.

CDR3 region: CASSPTGVGETQYF. The CDR3 DNA reads as TGTGCCAGCAGCCCCACAGGGGTTGGAGAGACCCAGTACTTC. The gene calls are TRBV7-9 and TRBJ2-5; 7 positions match TRBD1. The trim removed 5 bases at V and 4 bases at J, leaving 7 bases unmatched. Germline CDR1 is SEHNR and CDR2 is FQNEAQ (reference sequence). This CDR3 is built from 14 residues.

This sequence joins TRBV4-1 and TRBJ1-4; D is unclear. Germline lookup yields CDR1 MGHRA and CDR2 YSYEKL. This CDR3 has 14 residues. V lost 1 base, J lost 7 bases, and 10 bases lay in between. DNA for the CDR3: TGCGCCAGCAGCCAAGGACCCTACAGTGAAAAACTGTTTTTT. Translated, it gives CASSQGPYSEKLFF.

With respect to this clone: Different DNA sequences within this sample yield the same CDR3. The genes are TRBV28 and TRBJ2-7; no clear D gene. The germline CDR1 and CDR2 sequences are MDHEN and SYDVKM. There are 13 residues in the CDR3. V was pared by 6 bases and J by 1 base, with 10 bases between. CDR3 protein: CASSLGSSYEQYF. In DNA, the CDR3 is TGTGCCAGCAGCCTAGGGTCGTCCTACGAGCAGTACTTC.

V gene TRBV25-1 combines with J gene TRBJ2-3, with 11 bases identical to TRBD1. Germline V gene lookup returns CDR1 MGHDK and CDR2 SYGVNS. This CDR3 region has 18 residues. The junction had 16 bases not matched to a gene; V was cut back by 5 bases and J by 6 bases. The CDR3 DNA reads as TGTGCCAGCAGTAACCCCCGGGAAGGACAGGGGGCATGGGATACGCAGTATTTT. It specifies CASSNPREGQGAWDTQYF.

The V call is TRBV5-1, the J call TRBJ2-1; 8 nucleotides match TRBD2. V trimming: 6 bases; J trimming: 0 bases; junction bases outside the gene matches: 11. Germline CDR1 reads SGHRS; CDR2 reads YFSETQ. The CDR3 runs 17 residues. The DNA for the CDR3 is TGCGCCAGCAAACCGGGAGGGGTCAGGAGCTCCTACAATGAGCAGTTCTTC. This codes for CASKPGGVRSSYNEQFF. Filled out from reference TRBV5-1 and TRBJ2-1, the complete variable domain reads KAGVTQTPRYLIKTRGQQVTLSCSPISGHRSVSWYQQTPGQGLQFLFEYFSETQRNKGNFPGRFSGRQFSNSRSEMNVSTLELGDSALYLCASKPGGVRSSYNEQFFGPGTRLTVL.

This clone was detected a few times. The CDR3 DNA follows: TGTGCCAGCAGCTTAGGAGACAGGGACACCGGGGAGCTGTTTTTT. Translation gives CASSLGDRDTGELFF. J is TRBJ2-2 and V is TRBV7-3, with 7 positions matching TRBD1. Germline CDR1 reads SGHTA; CDR2 reads FQGTGA. With 2 bases clipped from V and 3 bases from J, the junction kept 3 bases outside the gene matches. This CDR3 is built from 15 residues.

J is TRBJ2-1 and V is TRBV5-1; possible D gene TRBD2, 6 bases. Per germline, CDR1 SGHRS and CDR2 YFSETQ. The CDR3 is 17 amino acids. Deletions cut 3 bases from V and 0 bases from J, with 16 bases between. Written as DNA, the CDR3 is TGCGCCAGCAGCTCGGGGCTAGCGACCTACTCCTACAATGAGCAGTTCTTC. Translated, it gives CASSSGLATYSYNEQFF.

CDR3 coding DNA: TGTGCCAGCAGCCCTCTAGCGGGAACGAACACCGGGGAGCTGTTTTTT. Protein: CASSPLAGTNTGELFF. The chain is built from TRBV28 and TRBJ2-2; TRBD2 matches at 9 bases. The V segment lost 6 bases and the J segment 0 bases; nucleotides outside the gene matches: 5. In germline, CDR1 is MDHEN, CDR2 SYDVKM. The CDR3 sequence is 16 residues long.

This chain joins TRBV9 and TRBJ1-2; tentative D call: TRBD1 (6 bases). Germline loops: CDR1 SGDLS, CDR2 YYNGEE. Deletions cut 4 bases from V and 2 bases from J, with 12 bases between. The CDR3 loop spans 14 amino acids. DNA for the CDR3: TGTGCCAGCAGCTTTCAGGACAGCAACTATGGCTACACCTTC. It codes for CASSFQDSNYGYTF.

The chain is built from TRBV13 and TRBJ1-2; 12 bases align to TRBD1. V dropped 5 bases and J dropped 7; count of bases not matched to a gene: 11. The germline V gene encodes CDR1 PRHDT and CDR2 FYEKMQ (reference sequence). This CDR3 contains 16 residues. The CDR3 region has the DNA TGTGCCAGCAGCCTCTTCTCGGGACAGGGGGCCTTTGGCTACACCTTC. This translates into CASSLFSGQGAFGYTF. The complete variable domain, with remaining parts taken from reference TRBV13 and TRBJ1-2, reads AAGVIQSPRHLIKEKRETATLKCYPIPRHDTVYWYQQGPGQDPQFLISFYEKMQSDKGSIPDRFSAQQFSDYHSELNMSSLELGDSALYFCASSLFSGQGAFGYTFGSGTRLTVV.

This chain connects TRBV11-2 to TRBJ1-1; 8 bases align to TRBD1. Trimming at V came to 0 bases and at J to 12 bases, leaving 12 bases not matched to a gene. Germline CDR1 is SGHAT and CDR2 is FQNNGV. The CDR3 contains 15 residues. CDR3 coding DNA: TGTGCCAGCAGCTTAGATAATCGACAGGGGAAGGTAACTTTCTTT. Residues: CASSLDNRQGKVTFF.

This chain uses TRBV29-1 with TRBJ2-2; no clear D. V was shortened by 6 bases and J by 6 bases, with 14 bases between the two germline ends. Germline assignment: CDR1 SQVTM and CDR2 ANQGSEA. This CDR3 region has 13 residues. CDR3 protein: CSVGGSTAGELFF. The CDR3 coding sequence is TGCAGCGTAGGTGGGTCCACCGCCGGGGAGCTGTTTTTT.

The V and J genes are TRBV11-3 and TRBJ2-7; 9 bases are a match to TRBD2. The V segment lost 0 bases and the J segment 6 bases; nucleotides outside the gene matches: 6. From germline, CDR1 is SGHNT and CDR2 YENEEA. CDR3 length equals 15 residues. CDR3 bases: TGTGCCAGCAGCTTAGAGGGACTAGCTTCTTCCGAGCAGTACTTC. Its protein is CASSLEGLASSEQYF. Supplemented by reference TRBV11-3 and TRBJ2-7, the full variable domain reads EAGVVQSPRYKIIEKKQPVAFWCNPISGHNTLYWYLQNLGQGPELLIRYENEEAVDDSQLPKDRFSAERLKGVDSTLKIQPAELGDSAVYLCASSLEGLASSEQYFGPGTRLTVT.

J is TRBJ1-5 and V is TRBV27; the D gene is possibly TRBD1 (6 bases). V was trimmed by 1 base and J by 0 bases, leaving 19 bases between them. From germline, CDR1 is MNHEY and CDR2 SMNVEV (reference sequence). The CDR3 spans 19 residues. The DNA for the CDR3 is TGTGCCAGCAGTTTATGGCCCCCCTGGGGGGCCGATAGCAATCAGCCCCAGCATTTT. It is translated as CASSLWPPWGADSNQPQHF.

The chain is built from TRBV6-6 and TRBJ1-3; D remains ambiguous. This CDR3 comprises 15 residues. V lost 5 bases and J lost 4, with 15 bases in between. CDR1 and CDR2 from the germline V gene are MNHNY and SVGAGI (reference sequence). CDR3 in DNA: TGTGCCAGCAGTCATGGGGTAGGAAGAGGAAACACCATATATTTT. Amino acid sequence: CASSHGVGRGNTIYF.

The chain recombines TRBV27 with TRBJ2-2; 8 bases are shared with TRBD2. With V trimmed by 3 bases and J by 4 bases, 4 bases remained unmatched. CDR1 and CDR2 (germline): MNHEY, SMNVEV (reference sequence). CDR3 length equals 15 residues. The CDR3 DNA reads TGTGCCAGCAGTTTTGTCGGGAGGGGCACCGGGGAGCTGTTTTTT. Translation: CASSFVGRGTGELFF.

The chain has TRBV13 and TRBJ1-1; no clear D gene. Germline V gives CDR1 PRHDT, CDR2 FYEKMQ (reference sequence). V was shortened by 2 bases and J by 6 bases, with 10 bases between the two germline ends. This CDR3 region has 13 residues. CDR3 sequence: CASSLPATPEAFF. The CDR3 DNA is TGTGCCAGCAGCTTACCAGCCACGCCTGAAGCTTTCTTT.